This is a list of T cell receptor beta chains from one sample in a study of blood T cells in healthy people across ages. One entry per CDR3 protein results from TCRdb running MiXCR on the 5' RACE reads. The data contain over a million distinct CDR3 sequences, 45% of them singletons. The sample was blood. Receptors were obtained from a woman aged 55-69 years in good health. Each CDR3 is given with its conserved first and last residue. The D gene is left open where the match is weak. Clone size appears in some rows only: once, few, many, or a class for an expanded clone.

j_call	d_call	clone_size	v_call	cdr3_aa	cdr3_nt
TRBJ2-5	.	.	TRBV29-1	CSVPPGASQETQYF	TGCAGCGTCCCGCCTGGGGCGTCCCAAGAGACCCAGTACTTC
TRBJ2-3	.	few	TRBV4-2	CASSQEVAARGPDTQYF	TGTGCCAGCAGCCAAGAAGTGGCGGCGCGTGGCCCAGATACGCAGTATTTT
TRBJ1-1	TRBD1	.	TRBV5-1	CASKGQGARGTEAFF	TGCGCCAGCAAAGGGCAGGGGGCCCGGGGCACTGAAGCTTTCTTT
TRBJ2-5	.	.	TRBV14	CASSQPDIRYQETQYF	TGTGCCAGCAGCCAGCCGGACATTCGGTACCAAGAGACCCAGTACTTC
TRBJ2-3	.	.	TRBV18	CASSLRDSGPDTQYF	TGTGCCAGCTCACTCCGGGACTCAGGGCCAGATACGCAGTATTTT
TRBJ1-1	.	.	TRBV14	CASSPRWANTEAFF	TGTGCCAGCAGCCCGCGGTGGGCAAACACTGAAGCTTTCTTT
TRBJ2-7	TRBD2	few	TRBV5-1	CASSLAGTSGGVSYEQYF	TGCGCCAGCAGCTTGGCCGGGACTAGCGGAGGGGTGTCCTACGAGCAGTACTTC
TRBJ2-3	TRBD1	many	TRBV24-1	CATSDPRTGYGTDTQYF	TGTGCCACCAGTGATCCCCGGACAGGGTATGGAACAGATACGCAGTATTTT
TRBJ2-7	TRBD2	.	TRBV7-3	CASSLSGGSFNEQYF	TGTGCCAGCAGCTTATCCGGCGGGAGTTTCAATGAGCAGTACTTC
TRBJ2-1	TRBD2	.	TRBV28	CATRTRRGEQFF	TGTGCCACCCGGACTAGGCGGGGTGAGCAGTTCTTC
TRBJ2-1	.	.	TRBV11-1	CASSLGPTGSGEQFF	TGTGCCAGCAGCTTAGGACCAACAGGGAGCGGTGAGCAGTTCTTC
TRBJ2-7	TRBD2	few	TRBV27	CASRTSGRDEQYF	TGTGCCAGCAGGACTAGCGGGAGAGACGAGCAGTACTTC
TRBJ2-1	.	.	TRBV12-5	CASGFPRGGTYYNEQFF	TGTGCTAGTGGTTTCCCCCGTGGCGGGACCTACTACAATGAGCAGTTCTTC
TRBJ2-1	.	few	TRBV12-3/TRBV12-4	CASSFLTTPVGNEQFF	TGTGCCAGCAGTTTCCTGACAACCCCGGTGGGCAATGAGCAGTTCTTC
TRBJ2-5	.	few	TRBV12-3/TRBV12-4	CASSLGGVGWQETQYF	TGTGCCAGCAGCCTAGGGGGGGTTGGGTGGCAAGAGACCCAGTACTTC
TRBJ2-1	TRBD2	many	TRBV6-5	CASSPGTSGHNEQFF	TGTGCCAGCAGCCCCGGGACTAGCGGACACAATGAGCAGTTCTTC
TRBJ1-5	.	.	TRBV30	CAWSDSSNQPQHF	TGTGCCTGGAGTGACTCGAGCAATCAGCCCCAGCATTTT
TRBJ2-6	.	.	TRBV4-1	CASSRAAGANVLTF	TGCGCCAGCAGCCGGGCGGCCGGGGCCAACGTCCTGACTTTC
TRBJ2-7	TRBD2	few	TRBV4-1	CASSQEGAGVSEQYF	TGCGCCAGCAGCCAAGAGGGAGCGGGAGTTAGCGAGCAGTACTTC
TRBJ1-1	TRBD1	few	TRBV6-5	CASSYSGQGRGTEAFF	TGTGCCAGCAGTTACTCGGGACAGGGGAGGGGCACTGAAGCTTTCTTT
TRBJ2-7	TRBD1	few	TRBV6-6	CASRPGQPTYEQYF	TGTGCCAGCAGACCGGGACAGCCGACCTACGAGCAGTACTTC
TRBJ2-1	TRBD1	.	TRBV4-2	CASSQDRQGASNEQFF	TGTGCCAGCAGCCAAGATCGGCAGGGGGCATCCAATGAGCAGTTCTTC
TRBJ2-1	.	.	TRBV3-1	CASSQGADGDEQFF	TGTGCCAGCAGCCAAGGGGCGGACGGGGATGAGCAGTTCTTC
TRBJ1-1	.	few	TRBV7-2	CASSAGRGTEAFF	TGTGCCAGCAGCGCAGGACGGGGGACTGAAGCTTTCTTT
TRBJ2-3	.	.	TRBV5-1	CASTADPSTDTQYF	TGCGCCAGCACGGCAGACCCAAGCACAGATACGCAGTATTTT
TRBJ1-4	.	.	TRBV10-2	CASSETPVEKLFF	TGCGCCAGCAGTGAGACCCCGGTGGAAAAACTGTTTTTT
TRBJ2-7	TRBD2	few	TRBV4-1	CASSQPGRGRDRYEQYF	TGCGCCAGCAGCCAACCCGGACGGGGGAGGGATCGGTACGAGCAGTACTTC
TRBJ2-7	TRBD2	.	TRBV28	CASSWGRREGPSYEQYF	TGTGCCAGCAGTTGGGGCAGGCGGGAGGGACCCTCCTACGAGCAGTACTTC
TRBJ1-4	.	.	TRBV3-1	CASSQRGSEKLFF	TGTGCCAGCAGCCAAAGAGGGAGTGAAAAACTGTTTTTT
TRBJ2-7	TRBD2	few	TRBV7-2	CASSYPGTSYEQYF	TGTGCCAGCAGCTATCCCGGGACTAGCTACGAGCAGTACTTC
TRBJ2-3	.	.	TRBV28	CASSLPQGTDTQYF	TGTGCCAGCAGTTTGCCCCAAGGCACAGATACGCAGTATTTT
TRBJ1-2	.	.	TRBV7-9	CASSAGLYGYTF	TGTGCCAGCAGCGCGGGTCTCTATGGCTACACCTTC
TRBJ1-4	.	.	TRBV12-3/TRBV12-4	CASSFYREKLFF	TGTGCCAGCAGTTTTTACCGTGAAAAACTGTTTTTT
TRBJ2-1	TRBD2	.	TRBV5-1	CASTLTGGKNEQFF	TGCGCCAGTACATTGACGGGAGGAAAAAATGAGCAGTTCTTC
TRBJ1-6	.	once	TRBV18	CASSRVQASPLHF	TGTGCCAGCTCACGTGTCCAGGCTTCACCCCTCCACTTT
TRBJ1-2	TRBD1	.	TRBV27	CASRTFLTRDRASTNYGYTF	TGTGCCAGCAGGACGTTCCTAACCCGGGACAGAGCTTCTACTAACTATGGCTACACCTTC
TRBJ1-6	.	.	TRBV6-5	CASSSGGNSPLHF	TGTGCCAGCAGTTCCGGGGGTAATTCACCCCTCCACTTT
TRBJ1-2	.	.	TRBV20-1	CSAPHGVNGYTF	TGCAGTGCTCCTCACGGTGTGAATGGCTACACCTTC
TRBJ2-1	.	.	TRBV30	CAWSGGIEQFF	TGTGCCTGGAGTGGGGGGATTGAGCAGTTCTTC
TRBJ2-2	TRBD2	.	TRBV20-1	CSARGSWREGNGELFF	TGCAGTGCAAGAGGAAGTTGGCGGGAGGGTAACGGGGAGCTGTTTTTT
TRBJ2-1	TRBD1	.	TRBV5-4	CASSLAGGQGGNEQFF	TGTGCCAGCAGCTTGGCCGGAGGACAGGGTGGCAATGAGCAGTTCTTC
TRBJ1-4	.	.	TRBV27	CASSLYGGRELFF	TGTGCCAGCAGTTTATATGGGGGACGGGAACTGTTTTTT
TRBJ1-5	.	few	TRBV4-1	CASSQDSGEGQPQHF	TGCGCCAGCAGCCAAGATTCAGGGGAGGGTCAGCCCCAGCATTTT
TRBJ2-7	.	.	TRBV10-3	CAISEPDGSYEQYF	TGTGCCATCAGTGAGCCAGACGGGTCCTACGAGCAGTACTTC
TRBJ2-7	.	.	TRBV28	CASSSPLGGHEYEQYF	TGTGCCAGCAGTTCCCCCCTGGGGGGCCATGAATACGAGCAGTACTTC
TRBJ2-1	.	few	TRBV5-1	CASSLATPSYGGDEQFF	TGCGCCAGCAGCTTGGCGACCCCCTCATACGGGGGCGATGAGCAGTTCTTC